The 10 T cell receptor beta chains below all came from one sample that was sequenced in a study of T cells expressing NK-cell markers. TCRdb re-called the 5' RACE reads; every CDR3 protein appears as one record, without DNA. This sample contains about 440,000 distinct CDR3 sequences. The specimen sequenced was blood T cells: a sorted CD56 or NKG2C T cell subset, CD4+ or CD8+ T cells, or bulk PBMC T cells (not recorded which). These TCRs come from a woman between 18 and 70 years old in good health.

The J gene is TRBJ2-4, the V gene TRBV11-2; TCRdb selects TRBD1, and the lack of DNA leaves this call unchecked. From germline, CDR1 is SGHAT and CDR2 FQNNGV. The CDR3 has 14 residues. Here the CDR3 reads CASSLAGAGNIQYF.

The rearrangement links TRBV9 to TRBJ2-5; TCRdb reports TRBD1, a call that lacks DNA to check it against. The CDR3 runs to 15 residues. The germline CDR1 and CDR2 sequences are SGDLS and YYNGEE. CDR3 amino acids: CASSETGLDAETQYF. The full variable domain, its missing parts supplied by reference TRBV9 and TRBJ2-5, is DSGVTQTPKHLITATGQRVTLRCSPRSGDLSVYWYQQSLDQGLQFLIQYYNGEERAKGNILERFSAQQFPDLHSELNLSSLELGDSALYFCASSETGLDAETQYFGPGTRLLVL.

The chain links TRBV7-6 to TRBJ2-7; TCRdb calls TRBD2, which cannot be checked without DNA. The CDR3 covers 14 residues. The germline CDR1 and CDR2 sequences are SGHVS and FNYEAQ. This CDR3 reads CASSATSGMGEQYF.

The chain employs TRBV19 and TRBJ2-1. The CDR3 loop spans 13 amino acids. Germline V gives CDR1 LNHDA, CDR2 SQIVND (reference sequence). CDR3 loop: CATTWRNYNEQFF.

J is TRBJ1-3 and V is TRBV6-2 or TRBV6-3. CDR1 and CDR2 from the germline V gene are MNHEY and SVGEGT. The CDR3 totals 14 residues. CDR3 residues: CASSRRVEGNTIYF.

This CDR3 is CASSRGPNQETQYF. The chain combines TRBV7-9 with TRBJ2-5. The germline V gene has CDR1 SEHNR and CDR2 FQNEAQ (reference sequence). CDR3 length equals 14 residues.

V gene TRBV15 combines with J gene TRBJ2-5; the TCRdb D gene call, TRBD2, has no DNA to confirm it. Germline CDR1 LNHNV, CDR2 YYDKDF (reference sequence). CDR3 size: 17 residues. The CDR3: CATSRITPSGTGETQYF.

The chain links TRBV6-1 to TRBJ2-3. This CDR3 is 15 amino acids long. Germline V gene sequence: CDR1 MNHNS, CDR2 SASEGT. The CDR3 reads CASREGSRRTDTQYF.

The rearrangement joins TRBV3-1 to TRBJ1-1. The CDR3 runs to 11 residues. Germline CDR1 and CDR2: LGHDT and YNNKEL (reference sequence). CDR3 protein: CASSAGPEAFF.

This rearrangement joins TRBV30 to TRBJ1-1. The CDR3 has 11 residues. Germline lookup yields CDR1 GTSNPN and CDR2 SVGIG (reference sequence). The CDR3 protein is CAWAFMTEAFF.